This T cell receptor (beta chain) is from a study of patients and donors after allogeneic stem cell transplantation. TCRdb independently ran MiXCR on the RT-PCR reads; one entry per CDR3 protein. The table shows about 960,000 distinct CDR3 sequences, with over 15% occurring only once. Trimming removed 6 bases from V and 6 bases from J, with 18 bases in between. CDR1 and CDR2 from the germline V gene are DFQATT and SNEGSKA (reference sequence). CDR3 length: 13 residues. V is TRBV20-1 and J is TRBJ2-7, with D perhaps matching TRBD2 (6 bases). The clonotype was recovered from a human donor who was either an allogeneic HSCT recipient or a stem cell or donor lymphocyte infusion donor (not recorded which). It is not recorded whose cells these are; they may come from a transplant donor. Material for sequencing was blood, either unsorted or a sorted T cell fraction (not recorded which). In nucleotides, the CDR3 is TGCAGTGCGGCGACTAGTTTTTCCACCGAGCAGTACTTC. Its translation is CSAATSFSTEQYF.